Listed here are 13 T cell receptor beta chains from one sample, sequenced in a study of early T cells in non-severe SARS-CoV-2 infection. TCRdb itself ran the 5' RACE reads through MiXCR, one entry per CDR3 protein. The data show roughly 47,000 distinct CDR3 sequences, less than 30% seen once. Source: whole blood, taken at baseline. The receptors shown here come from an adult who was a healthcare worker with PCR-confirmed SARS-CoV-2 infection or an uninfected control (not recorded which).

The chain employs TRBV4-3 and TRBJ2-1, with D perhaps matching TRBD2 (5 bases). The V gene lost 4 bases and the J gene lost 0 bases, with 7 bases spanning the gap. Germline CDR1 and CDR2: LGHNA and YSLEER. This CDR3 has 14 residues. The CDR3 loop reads CASSLEGSYNEQFF. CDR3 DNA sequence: TGCGCCAGCAGCCTCGAGGGCTCCTACAATGAGCAGTTCTTC.

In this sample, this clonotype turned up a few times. The CDR3 nucleotides read TGCGCCAGCAGCCCCGCAAGGGTTAGCTCCTACGAGCAGTACTTC. Amino acids: CASSPARVSSYEQYF. The chain recombines TRBV4-3 with TRBJ2-7; D gene unclear. Germline lookup yields CDR1 LGHNA and CDR2 YSLEER. CDR3 length equals 15 residues. Trimming pared 4 bases from V and 0 bases from J, leaving 13 bases between.

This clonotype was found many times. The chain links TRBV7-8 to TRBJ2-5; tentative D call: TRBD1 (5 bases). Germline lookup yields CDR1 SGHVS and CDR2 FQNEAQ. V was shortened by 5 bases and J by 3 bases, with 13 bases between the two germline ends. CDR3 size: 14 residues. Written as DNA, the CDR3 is TGTGCCAGCAGCCCGGCACAGGTCGAAGAGACCCAGTACTTC. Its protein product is CASSPAQVEETQYF. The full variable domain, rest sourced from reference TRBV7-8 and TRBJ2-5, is GAGVSQSPRYKVAKRGQDVALRCDPISGHVSLFWYQQALGQGPEFLTYFQNEAQLDKSGLPSDRFFAERPEGSVSTLKIQRTQQEDSAVYLCASSPAQVEETQYFGPGTRLLVL.

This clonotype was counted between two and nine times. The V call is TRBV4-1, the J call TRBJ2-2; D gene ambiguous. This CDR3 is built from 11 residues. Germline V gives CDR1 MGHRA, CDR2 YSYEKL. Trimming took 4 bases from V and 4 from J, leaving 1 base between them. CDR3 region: CASSLTGELFF. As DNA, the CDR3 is TGCGCCAGCAGCCTCACCGGGGAGCTGTTTTTT.

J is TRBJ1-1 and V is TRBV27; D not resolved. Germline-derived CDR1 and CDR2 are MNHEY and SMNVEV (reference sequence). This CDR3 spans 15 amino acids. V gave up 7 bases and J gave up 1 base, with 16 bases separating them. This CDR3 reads CASIKGTWPNTEAFF. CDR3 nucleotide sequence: TGTGCCAGCATCAAAGGAACCTGGCCGAACACTGAAGCTTTCTTT.

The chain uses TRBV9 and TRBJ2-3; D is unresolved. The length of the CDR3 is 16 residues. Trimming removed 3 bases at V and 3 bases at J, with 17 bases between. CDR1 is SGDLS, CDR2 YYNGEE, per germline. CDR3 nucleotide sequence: TGTGCCAGCAGCGGACGTCTCGCCGGTGGTACAGATACGCAGTATTTT. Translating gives CASSGRLAGGTDTQYF.

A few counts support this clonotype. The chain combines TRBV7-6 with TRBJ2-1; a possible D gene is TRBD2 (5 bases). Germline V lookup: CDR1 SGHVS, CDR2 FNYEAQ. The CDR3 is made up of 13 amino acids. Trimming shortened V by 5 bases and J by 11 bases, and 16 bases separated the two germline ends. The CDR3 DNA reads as TGTGCCAGCAGCCATCCGGGGAGTAACAAGCAGTTCTTC. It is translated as CASSHPGSNKQFF.

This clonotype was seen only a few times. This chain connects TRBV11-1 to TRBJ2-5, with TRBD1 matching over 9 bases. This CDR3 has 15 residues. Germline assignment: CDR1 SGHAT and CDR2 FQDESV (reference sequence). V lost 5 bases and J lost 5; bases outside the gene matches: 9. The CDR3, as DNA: TGTGCCAGCAGCCACAGGGGGCCCTTGGGGGAGACCCAGTACTTC. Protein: CASSHRGPLGETQYF. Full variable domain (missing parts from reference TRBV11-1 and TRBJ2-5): EAEVAQSPRYKITEKSQAVAFWCDPISGHATLYWYRQILGQGPELLVQFQDESVVDDSQLPKDRFSAERLKGVDSTLKIQPAELGDSAMYLCASSHRGPLGETQYFGPGTRLLVL.

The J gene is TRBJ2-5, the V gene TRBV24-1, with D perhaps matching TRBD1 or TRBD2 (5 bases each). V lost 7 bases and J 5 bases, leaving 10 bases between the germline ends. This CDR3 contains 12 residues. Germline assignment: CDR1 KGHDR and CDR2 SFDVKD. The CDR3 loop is CATSGTSETQYF. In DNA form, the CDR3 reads TGTGCCACCAGCGGGACCTCGGAGACCCAGTACTTC.

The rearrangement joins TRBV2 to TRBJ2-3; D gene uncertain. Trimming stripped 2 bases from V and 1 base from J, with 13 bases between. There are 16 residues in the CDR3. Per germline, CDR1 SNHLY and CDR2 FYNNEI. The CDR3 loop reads CASSELGEPRTDTQYF. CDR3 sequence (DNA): TGTGCCAGCAGTGAACTGGGCGAACCCCGCACAGATACGCAGTATTTT.

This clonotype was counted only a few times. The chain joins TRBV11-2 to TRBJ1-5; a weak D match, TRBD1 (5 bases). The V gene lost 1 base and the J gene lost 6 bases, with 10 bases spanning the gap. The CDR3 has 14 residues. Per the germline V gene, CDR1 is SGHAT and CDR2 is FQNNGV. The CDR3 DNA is TGTGCCAGCAGCTTAGCACCAGGGAGTCAGCCCCAGCATTTT. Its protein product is CASSLAPGSQPQHF.

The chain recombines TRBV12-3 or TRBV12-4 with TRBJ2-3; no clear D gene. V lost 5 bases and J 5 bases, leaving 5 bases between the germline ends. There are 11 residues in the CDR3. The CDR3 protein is CASSTVDTQYF. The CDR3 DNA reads TGTGCCAGCAGTACTGTAGATACGCAGTATTTT.

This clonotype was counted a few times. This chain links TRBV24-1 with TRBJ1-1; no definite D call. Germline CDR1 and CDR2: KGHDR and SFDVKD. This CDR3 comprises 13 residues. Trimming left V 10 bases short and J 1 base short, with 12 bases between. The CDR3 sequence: CATQQSGNTEAFF. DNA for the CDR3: TGTGCCACTCAACAATCGGGGAACACTGAAGCTTTCTTT.